One and the same sample provided the 27 T cell receptor beta chains below, sequenced in a study of blood T cells in healthy people across ages. The authors ran a second PCR of about 6 to 12 cycles using a sample-barcoded 5' primer and a J-beta primer mix. Using its own MiXCR run on the 5' RACE reads, TCRdb lists one record per CDR3 protein. The repertoire holds 450,000 to 600,000 distinct CDR3 sequences, with over 25% as singletons. This same sample was also taken into another study, of T cells of mothers and their children.

The sequencing sample was made of blood. The origin of the receptors is a boy under 10 years old in good health.

This clonotype occurred many times. The chain uses TRBV29-1 and TRBJ2-4; TRBD1 aligns across 7 bases. Germline CDR1 and CDR2: SQVTM and ANQGSEA. Trimming took 0 bases from V and 6 from J; bases not matched to a gene: 8. This CDR3 has 15 amino acids. The CDR3 region has the DNA TGCAGCGTTGAAGATCAAAGGGGGCTGGGAAACATTCAGTACTTC. Protein sequence: CSVEDQRGLGNIQYF.

This clonotype has just one count. The rearrangement uses TRBV3-1 and TRBJ1-5; D ambiguous. The V gene lost 3 bases and the J gene lost 1 base, with 10 bases spanning the gap. The CDR3 contains 15 residues. Germline V CDR1 and CDR2: LGHDT, YNNKEL (reference sequence). CDR3 nucleotide sequence: TGTGCCAGCAGCCATCGCTCTCTAAGCAATCAGCCCCAGCATTTT. Amino acids: CASSHRSLSNQPQHF.

This clonotype came up a few times. The CDR3 sequence is CASSPNSRTYQETQYF. The DNA for the CDR3 is TGTGCCAGCTCACCAAATAGTAGGACATACCAAGAGACCCAGTACTTC. This chain joins TRBV18 and TRBJ2-5; D perhaps matches TRBD1 (5 bases). The ends were cut back, 2 bases at V and 0 bases at J, with 13 bases in the middle. This CDR3 region has 16 residues. In germline, CDR1 is KGHSH, CDR2 LQKENI.

The chain carries TRBV20-1 and TRBJ2-2; a possible D gene is TRBD2 (6 bases). The CDR3 loop spans 16 amino acids. With 1 base removed from V and 5 bases from J, the gap between germline ends came to 17 bases. Germline V gene sequence: CDR1 DFQATT, CDR2 SNEGSKA (reference sequence). This CDR3 reads CSARGVSGLTTGELFF. Here the CDR3 DNA reads TGCAGTGCTAGAGGGGTCTCGGGACTCACTACCGGGGAGCTGTTTTTT.

The chain links TRBV4-2 to TRBJ2-5; 10 bases align to TRBD2. J lost 3 bases, V lost 5 bases, and 12 bases had no gene match. The CDR3 loop spans 17 amino acids. Germline CDR1 LGHNA, CDR2 YNFKEQ. CDR3 nucleotide sequence: TGTGCCAGCAGCTACTACCCGGGACTAGCGAGAGAAGAGACCCAGTACTTC. Protein: CASSYYPGLAREETQYF.

The chain uses TRBV5-1 and TRBJ2-5, with 9 bases identical to TRBD1. This CDR3 comprises 14 residues. CDR1 is SGHRS, CDR2 YFSETQ, per germline. Trimming cost V 5 bases and J 5 bases; bases outside gene matches: 7. CDR3 residues: CASRRDRVDETQYF. The CDR3 DNA reads TGCGCCAGCAGAAGGGACAGGGTGGATGAGACCCAGTACTTC.

The rearrangement uses TRBV3-1 and TRBJ2-5; tentatively, D is TRBD1 (6 bases). With 1 base removed from V and 5 bases from J, the gap between germline ends came to 14 bases. Looked up from germline, CDR1 is LGHDT and CDR2 is YNNKEL (reference sequence). The CDR3 totals 15 residues. The CDR3 loop reads CASSQAAGARETQYF. CDR3 sequence (DNA): TGTGCCAGCAGCCAAGCTGCAGGGGCGCGGGAGACCCAGTACTTC.

This chain links TRBV5-6 with TRBJ1-4; D might be TRBD1 (5 bases). This CDR3 comprises 16 residues. The V gene's germline CDR1 is SGHDT and CDR2 YYEEEE. V lost 4 bases, J lost 7 bases, and 20 bases lay in between. Here the CDR3 reads CASSARVLGVGEKLFF. For the CDR3, the DNA is TGTGCCAGCAGCGCCCGGGTGCTAGGGGTTGGTGAAAAACTGTTTTTT. Supplemented by reference TRBV5-6 and TRBJ1-4, the full variable domain reads DAGVTQSPTHLIKTRGQQVTLRCSPKSGHDTVSWYQQALGQGPQFIFQYYEEEERQRGNFPDRFSGHQFPNYSSELNVNALLLGDSALYLCASSARVLGVGEKLFFGSGTQLSVL.

The rearrangement uses TRBV6-5 and TRBJ2-5, with D possibly being TRBD2 (6 bases). Germline-derived CDR1 and CDR2 are MNHEY and SVGAGI. V lost 2 bases, J lost 2 bases, and 12 bases lay in between. This CDR3 is built from 15 residues. DNA for the CDR3: TGTGCCAGCAGTTACGGTCGGCTAGCGCAAGAGACCCAGTACTTC. Protein product: CASSYGRLAQETQYF.

The chain employs TRBV6-5 and TRBJ2-3; 12 positions match TRBD2. Germline CDR1 MNHEY, CDR2 SVGAGI. The CDR3 is 16 residues long. V lost 2 bases and J lost 4; bases outside the gene matches: 4. The CDR3 loop is CASSYLAGGEADTQYF. The CDR3 region has the DNA TGTGCCAGCAGTTACCTAGCGGGAGGGGAAGCAGATACGCAGTATTTT.

The chain carries TRBV6-6 and TRBJ1-1; 7 bases map to TRBD1. CDR3 length: 14 residues. The V and J ends lost 5 bases and 7 bases, in that order; junction bases with no gene match: 10. Germline lookup yields CDR1 MNHNY and CDR2 SVGAGI (reference sequence). The CDR3: CASSVNQGVVEAFF. As DNA, the CDR3 is TGTGCCAGCAGTGTCAACCAGGGGGTAGTTGAAGCTTTCTTT.

J is TRBJ1-1 and V is TRBV19, with TRBD1 matching 7 bases. This CDR3 has 16 residues. Unmatched junction bases numbered 15, after V lost 5 bases and J lost 6 bases. Germline CDR1 LNHDA, CDR2 SQIVND (reference sequence). The CDR3 sequence: CASSPRGTVWTAEAFF. The DNA for the CDR3 is TGTGCCAGTAGTCCCCGAGGGACAGTCTGGACTGCTGAAGCTTTCTTT.

The chain links TRBV6-2 or TRBV6-3 to TRBJ2-4; 7 nucleotides align to TRBD1. The CDR3 is made up of 16 amino acids. Germline V lookup: CDR1 MNHEY, CDR2 SVGEGT. V gave up 0 bases and J gave up 0 bases; unmatched junction bases: 2. The CDR3 sequence: CASSYSWDRAKNIQYF. CDR3 DNA: TGTGCCAGCAGTTACTCTTGGGACAGAGCCAAAAACATTCAGTACTTC.

This clonotype was picked up a small number of times. The gene calls are TRBV12-3 or TRBV12-4 and TRBJ2-5; 9 bases are shared with TRBD2. The J call may be mistaken, given a closer DNA end match to TRBJ2-7. This CDR3 is 15 amino acids long. The CDR3 DNA reads TGTGCCAGCAATCCCGGGACTAGCCATACCTACGAGCAGTACTTC. This sequence encodes CASNPGTSHTYEQYF.

The chain has TRBV5-4 and TRBJ2-3, with D possibly being TRBD2 (5 bases). The CDR3 contains 16 residues. V lost 0 bases and J lost 1, with 12 bases in between. CDR1 is SGHNT and CDR2 is YYREEE in the germline V gene (reference sequence). CDR3 in DNA: TGTGCCAGCAGCTTGGCCGCGGGTATAGGCACAGATACGCAGTATTTT. Amino acid sequence: CASSLAAGIGTDTQYF.

The chain uses TRBV6-6 and TRBJ2-5; TRBD1 matches at 9 bases. TRBJ2-7 explains the end of the DNA better; the J call may be wrong. CDR3 size: 15 residues. Germline V lookup: CDR1 MNHNY, CDR2 SVGAGI (reference sequence). CDR3 sequence: CASSTPRDRAYEQYF. DNA of the CDR3: TGTGCCAGCAGTACGCCGAGGGACAGGGCCTACGAGCAGTACTTC.

V gene TRBV7-8 combines with J gene TRBJ2-2; D remains ambiguous. Trimming shortened V by 1 base and J by 7 bases, and 7 bases separated the two germline ends. The V gene's germline CDR1 is SGHVS and CDR2 FQNEAQ. The CDR3 totals 13 residues. The CDR3 sequence: CASSLVTGGELFF. CDR3 sequence (DNA): TGTGCCAGCAGCTTAGTCACTGGCGGGGAGCTGTTTTTT.

The chain recombines TRBV6-5 with TRBJ2-1; TRBD2 agrees at 14 bases. From germline, CDR1 is MNHEY and CDR2 SVGAGI. J gave up 9 bases and V 6 bases, and 7 bases lay outside the gene matches. This CDR3 has 15 amino acids. CDR3 bases: TGTGCCAGCAGAGCCGGGACTAGCGGGAGTGGTGAGCAGTTCTTC. This gives the protein CASRAGTSGSGEQFF.

This clonotype has just a few counts. The chain uses TRBV19 and TRBJ2-7; D may correspond to TRBD1 or TRBD2 (5 bases each). The germline CDR1 and CDR2 sequences are LNHDA and SQIVND (reference sequence). This CDR3 contains 13 residues. V dropped 10 bases and J dropped 2 bases, with 15 bases sitting between them. CDR3 loop: CATAAQGPYEQYF. As DNA, the CDR3 is TGTGCCACCGCGGCCCAGGGACCCTACGAGCAGTACTTC.

This clonotype was seen only a few times. The chain joins TRBV9 to TRBJ2-2; D possibly corresponds to TRBD1 (5 bases). V was shortened by 0 bases and J by 6 bases, with 9 bases between the two germline ends. CDR1 and CDR2 (germline): SGDLS, YYNGEE. CDR3 length: 14 residues. The CDR3 reads CASSVGGKAGELFF. As DNA, the CDR3 is TGTGCCAGCAGCGTAGGGGGCAAGGCCGGGGAGCTGTTTTTT.

This clonotype was counted only a few times. V usage is TRBV7-2 and J usage is TRBJ2-5, with 11 bases that match TRBD2. The J call is doubtful: the DNA matches TRBJ2-7 better. The CDR3 has 15 amino acids. CDR1 SGHTA and CDR2 FQGNSA come from the germline V gene. CDR3 bases: TGTGCCAGCAGCTATATTAGCGGGAGGGGCAACGAGCAGTACTTC. This sequence encodes CASSYISGRGNEQYF.

This clonotype was detected only a few times. The V call is TRBV7-9, the J call TRBJ1-1, with D unresolved. With 5 bases removed from V and 8 bases from J, the gap between germline ends came to 12 bases. The CDR3 runs 12 residues. Germline lookup yields CDR1 SEHNR and CDR2 FQNEAQ (reference sequence). The CDR3 spells CASSSQHHEAFF. The CDR3 DNA sequence: TGTGCCAGCAGCAGCCAACACCACGAAGCTTTCTTT.

This chain uses TRBV20-1 with TRBJ2-5; 12 bases map to TRBD1. CDR3 length equals 16 residues. The germline gives CDR1 DFQATT, CDR2 SNEGSKA (reference sequence). The V gene end was trimmed by 1 base and the J gene end by 5 bases; junction bases not matched to a gene: 8. DNA for the CDR3: TGCAGTGCTAGAGGGGGGACAGGGGGCATGGCGGAGACCCAGTACTTC. It translates to CSARGGTGGMAETQYF.

This sequence joins TRBV20-1 and TRBJ1-2, with a possible D match to TRBD1 (5 bases). Looked up from germline, CDR1 is DFQATT and CDR2 is SNEGSKA (reference sequence). The germline V and J ends were trimmed by 1 base and 4 bases, with 16 bases remaining between them. The CDR3 length is 15 residues. The CDR3 here is CSARVQGSPIYGYTF. CDR3 bases: TGCAGTGCTAGAGTTCAGGGTTCTCCCATCTATGGCTACACCTTC.

The V and J genes are TRBV20-1 and TRBJ2-1, with 8 bases aligning to TRBD2. The V and J ends lost 6 bases and 4 bases, in that order; junction bases with no gene match: 11. This CDR3 contains 15 residues. Germline V gene data show CDR1 as DFQATT and CDR2 as SNEGSKA (reference sequence). This chain's CDR3 is CSALPVREGYNEQFF. CDR3 in DNA: TGCAGTGCCTTACCGGTACGGGAGGGGTACAATGAGCAGTTCTTC.

This clonotype was recorded a few times. The V gene is TRBV5-1, the J gene TRBJ2-1; TRBD1 matches at 8 bases. V shed 4 bases, J shed 3 bases, and the junction held 6 bases outside the gene matches. Germline V gene sequence: CDR1 SGHRS, CDR2 YFSETQ. The CDR3 has 15 amino acids. The CDR3 region is CASSAGQAIYNEQFF. The CDR3 DNA is TGCGCCAGCAGCGCGGGACAGGCAATCTACAATGAGCAGTTCTTC.

The rearrangement uses TRBV7-9 and TRBJ2-3; TRBD2 agrees at 8 bases. The CDR3 loop spans 17 amino acids. Germline CDR1 and CDR2: SEHNR and FQNEAQ (reference sequence). V lost 5 bases, J lost 1 base, and 11 bases stayed unmatched. For the CDR3, the DNA is TGTGCCAGCAGCCCCCGTGGCGGGGGGCTTCGCACAGATACGCAGTATTTT. This translates into CASSPRGGGLRTDTQYF.